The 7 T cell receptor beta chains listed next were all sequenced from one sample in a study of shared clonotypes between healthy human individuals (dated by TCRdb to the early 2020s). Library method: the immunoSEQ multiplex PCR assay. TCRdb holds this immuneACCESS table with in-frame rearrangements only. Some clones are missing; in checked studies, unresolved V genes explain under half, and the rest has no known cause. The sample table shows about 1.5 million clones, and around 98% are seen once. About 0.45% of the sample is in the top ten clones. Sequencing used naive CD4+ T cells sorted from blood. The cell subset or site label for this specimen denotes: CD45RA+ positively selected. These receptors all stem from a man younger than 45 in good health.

The chain's CDR3 is CASSLVTKTDTQYF. CDR3 DNA sequence: TGTGCCAGCAGCTTAGTGACGAAAACAGATACGCAGTATTTT. The rearrangement joins TRBV7-2 to TRBJ2-3; D is undetermined. Germline V CDR1 and CDR2: SGHTA, FQGNSA. CDR3 length: 14 residues. Trimming took off 1 base at V and 3 bases at J, with 8 bases between the two ends.

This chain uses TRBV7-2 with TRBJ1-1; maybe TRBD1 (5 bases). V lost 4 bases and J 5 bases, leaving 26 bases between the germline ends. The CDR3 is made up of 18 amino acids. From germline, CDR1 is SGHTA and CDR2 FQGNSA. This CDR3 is CASSSHLRDPVRRTEAFF. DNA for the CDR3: TGTGCCAGCAGCTCCCATCTTCGGGACCCAGTCCGTCGGACTGAAGCTTTCTTT.

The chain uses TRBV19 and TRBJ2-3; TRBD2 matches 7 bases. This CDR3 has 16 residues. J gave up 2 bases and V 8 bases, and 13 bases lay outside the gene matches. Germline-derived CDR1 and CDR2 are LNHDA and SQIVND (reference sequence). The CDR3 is CASGQRGLSPTDTQYF. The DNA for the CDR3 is TGTGCCAGTGGGCAGCGGGGTCTATCCCCCACAGATACGCAGTATTTT. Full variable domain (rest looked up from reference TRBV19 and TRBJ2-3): DGGITQSPKYLFRKEGQNVTLSCEQNLNHDAMYWYRQDPGQGLRLIYYSQIVNDFQKGDIAEGYSVSREKKESFPLTVTSAQKNPTAFYLCASGQRGLSPTDTQYFGPGTRLTVL.

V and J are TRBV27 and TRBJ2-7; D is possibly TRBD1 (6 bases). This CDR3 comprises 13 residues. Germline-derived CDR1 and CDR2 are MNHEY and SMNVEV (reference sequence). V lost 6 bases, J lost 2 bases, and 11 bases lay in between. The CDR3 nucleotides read TGTGCCAGCAGCCCCGGACAGCCCTACGAGCAGTACTTC. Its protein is CASSPGQPYEQYF.

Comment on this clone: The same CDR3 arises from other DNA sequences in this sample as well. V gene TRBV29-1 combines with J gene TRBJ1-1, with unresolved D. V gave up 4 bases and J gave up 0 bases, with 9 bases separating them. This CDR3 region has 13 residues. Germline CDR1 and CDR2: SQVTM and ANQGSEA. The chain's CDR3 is CSVGRQLNTEAFF. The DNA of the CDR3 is TGCAGCGTTGGACGTCAATTGAACACTGAAGCTTTCTTT.

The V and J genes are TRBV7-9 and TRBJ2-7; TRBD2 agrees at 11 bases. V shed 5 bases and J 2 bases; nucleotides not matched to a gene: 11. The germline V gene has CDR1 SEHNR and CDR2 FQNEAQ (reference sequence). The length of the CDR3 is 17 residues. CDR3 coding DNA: TGTGCCAGCAGCCGGGTTACTAGCGGGAGTTCCCCCTACGAGCAGTACTTC. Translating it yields CASSRVTSGSSPYEQYF.

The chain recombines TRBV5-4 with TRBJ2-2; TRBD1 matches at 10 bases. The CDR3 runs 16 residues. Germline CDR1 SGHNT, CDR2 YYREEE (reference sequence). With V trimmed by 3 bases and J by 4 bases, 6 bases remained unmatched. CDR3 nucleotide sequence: TGTGCCAGCAGCTCAGGACAGGGGGGCTCCACCGGGGAGCTGTTTTTT. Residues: CASSSGQGGSTGELFF.